This TCR beta chain came from a study of T-cell reconstitution after alpha-beta-depleted transplantation in children. General study findings and limits: It was newly produced T cells that mostly accounted for T-cell counts and diversity one year after transplant. Expanded graft clones numbering several hundred reportedly gave rise to alpha-beta T cells about two months after transplant. Some patients' high day-60 TCRbeta diversity was traced to surviving recipient T cells and thymic progenitors.

At least ten counts were recorded for this clonotype. Its antigen is as yet unknown. V lost 2 bases and J 1 base, leaving 16 bases between the germline ends. The length of the CDR3 is 17 residues. Germline V gives CDR1 SGHRS, CDR2 YFSETQ. Unique molecular identifiers were used in preparing the TCRbeta library. TCRdb re-called the PCR reads with MiXCR, one entry per CDR3 protein. The table includes 200,000 to 250,000 distinct CDR3 sequences, about 26% detected once. This chain connects TRBV5-1 to TRBJ2-1; D may be TRBD2 (6 bases). The receptor was derived from a girl aged 2 to 9 with Fanconi anemia, due to receive a stem cell transplant. Sequences were derived from PBMCs, sampled before TCRalphabeta/CD19-depleted stem cell transplant. The chain's CDR3 is CASSFWGGTGSYNEQFF. The CDR3 DNA follows: TGCGCCAGCAGCTTTTGGGGCGGGACTGGGTCCTACAATGAGCAGTTCTTC.